The next 2 T cell receptor beta chains were all read from a single sample in a study of tumor and adjacent non-tumor tissue in lung cancer. The library came from three nested PCR rounds adapted from ARM-PCR protocols. TCRdb passed the multiplex PCR reads through MiXCR, listing each CDR3 protein once. Found here are 76,000 or so distinct CDR3 sequences, around two thirds of them singletons; the top ten hold roughly 12%. No cell sorting was done before RNA was extracted from the tissue. Input material: lung tumor tissue. These TCRs come from a woman between 70 and 85 years old with non-small cell lung cancer.

On this clonotype itself: At one boundary the junction diverges from the germline segment, which might be a read error. The genes are TRBV4-1 and TRBJ2-1; D might be TRBD1 (5 bases). The CDR3 length is 15 residues. The germline gives CDR1 MGHRA, CDR2 YSYEKL. CDR3 DNA sequence: TGCGCCAGCAGACAAGATCAGGGCTCCTACAATGAGCAGTTCTTC. The encoded protein is CASRQDQGSYNEQFF.

Details on this clonotype: At one boundary the junction diverges from the germline segment, which might be a read error. The chain recombines TRBV5-4 with TRBJ1-3; D gene uncertain. This CDR3 region has 16 residues. Germline assignment: CDR1 SGHNT and CDR2 YYREEE (reference sequence). CDR3 residues: CACSALGGLAGNTIYF. For the CDR3, the DNA is TGTGCCTGCAGCGCTCTGGGTGGGCTAGCTGGAAACACCATATATTTT.